This TCR beta chain comes out of a study of identical twins. V was pared by 4 bases and J by 3 bases, with 26 bases of the junction left unmatched. Germline loops: CDR1 SGHRS, CDR2 YFSETQ. This CDR3 spans 21 amino acids. TCRdb ran MiXCR on the 5' RACE reads and lists one entry per CDR3 protein. The table includes about 240,000 distinct CDR3 sequences, 7.5% detected once. The sample was also reused in another study, on yellow fever vaccine responses in identical twins.

V gene TRBV5-1 combines with J gene TRBJ2-7; TRBD1 agrees at 9 bases. The sequence derives from a woman between 18 and 29 years old in good health. The sample was CD8+ T cells sorted from blood. Written as DNA, the CDR3 is TGCGCCAGCAGCAACCGGGACAGGGAGATCCCAATAGCGGAACAGTACTACGAGCAGTACTTC. Its translation: CASSNRDREIPIAEQYYEQYF.